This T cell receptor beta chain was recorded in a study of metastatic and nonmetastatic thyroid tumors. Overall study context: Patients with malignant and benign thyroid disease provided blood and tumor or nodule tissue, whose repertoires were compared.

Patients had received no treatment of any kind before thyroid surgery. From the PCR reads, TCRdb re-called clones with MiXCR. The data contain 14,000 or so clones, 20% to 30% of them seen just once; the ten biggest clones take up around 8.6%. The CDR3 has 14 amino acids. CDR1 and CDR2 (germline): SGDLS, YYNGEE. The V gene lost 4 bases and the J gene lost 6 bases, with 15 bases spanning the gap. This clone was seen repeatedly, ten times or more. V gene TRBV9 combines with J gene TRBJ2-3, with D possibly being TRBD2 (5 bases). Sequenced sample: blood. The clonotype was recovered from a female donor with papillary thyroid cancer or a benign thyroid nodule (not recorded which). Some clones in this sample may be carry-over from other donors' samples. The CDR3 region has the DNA TGTGCCAGCAGCCCCCGTCCCGGCGGGGATACGCAGTATTTT. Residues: CASSPRPGGDTQYF.